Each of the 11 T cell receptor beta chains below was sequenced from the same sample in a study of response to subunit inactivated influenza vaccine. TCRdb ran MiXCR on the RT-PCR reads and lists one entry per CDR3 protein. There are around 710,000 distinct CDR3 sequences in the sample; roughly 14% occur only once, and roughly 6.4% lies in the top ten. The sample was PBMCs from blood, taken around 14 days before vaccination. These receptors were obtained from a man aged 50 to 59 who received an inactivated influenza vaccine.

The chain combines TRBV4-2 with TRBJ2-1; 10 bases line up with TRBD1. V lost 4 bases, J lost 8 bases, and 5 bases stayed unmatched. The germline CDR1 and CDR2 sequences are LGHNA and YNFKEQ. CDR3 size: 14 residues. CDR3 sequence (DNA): TGTGCCAGCAGCCGAGACAGGGGGCGGTATGAGCAGTTCTTC. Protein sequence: CASSRDRGRYEQFF.

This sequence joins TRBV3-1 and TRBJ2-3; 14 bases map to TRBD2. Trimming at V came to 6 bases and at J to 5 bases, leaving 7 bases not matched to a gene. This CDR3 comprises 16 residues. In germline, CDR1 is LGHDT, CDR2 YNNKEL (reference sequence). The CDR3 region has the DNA TGTGCCAGCAGTAATAGACTAGCGGGGGGGAAAGATACGCAGTATTTT. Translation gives CASSNRLAGGKDTQYF.

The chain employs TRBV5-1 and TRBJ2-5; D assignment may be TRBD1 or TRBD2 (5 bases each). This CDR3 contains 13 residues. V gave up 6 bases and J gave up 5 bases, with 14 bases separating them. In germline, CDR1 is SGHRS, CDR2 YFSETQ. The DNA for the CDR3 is TGCGCCAGCATCTGGAGGCAGGGCGAGACCCAGTACTTC. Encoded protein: CASIWRQGETQYF.

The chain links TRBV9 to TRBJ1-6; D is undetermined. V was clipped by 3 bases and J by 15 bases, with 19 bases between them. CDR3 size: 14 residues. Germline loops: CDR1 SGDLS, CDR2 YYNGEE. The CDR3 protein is CASSASGLNYGLHF. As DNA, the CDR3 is TGTGCCAGCAGCGCCTCCGGACTGAATTACGGCCTCCACTTT.

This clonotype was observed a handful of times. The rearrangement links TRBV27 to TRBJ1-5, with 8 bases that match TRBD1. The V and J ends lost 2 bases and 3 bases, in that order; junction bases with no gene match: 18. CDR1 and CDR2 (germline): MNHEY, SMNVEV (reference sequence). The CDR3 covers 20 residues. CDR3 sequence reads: CASSLRFLATGGFTNQPQHF. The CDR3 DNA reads TGTGCCAGCAGTTTAAGATTCTTAGCCACAGGGGGATTCACCAATCAGCCCCAGCATTTT.

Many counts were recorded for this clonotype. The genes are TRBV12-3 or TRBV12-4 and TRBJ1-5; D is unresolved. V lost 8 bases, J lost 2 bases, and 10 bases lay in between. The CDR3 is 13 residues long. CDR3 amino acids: CASHSRGNQPQHF. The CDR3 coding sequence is TGTGCCAGCCACTCCCGTGGCAATCAGCCCCAGCATTTT.

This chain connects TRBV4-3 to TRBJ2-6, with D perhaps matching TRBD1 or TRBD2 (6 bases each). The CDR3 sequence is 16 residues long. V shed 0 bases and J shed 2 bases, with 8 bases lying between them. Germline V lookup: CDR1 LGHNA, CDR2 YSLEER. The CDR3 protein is CASSQERGAGANVLTF. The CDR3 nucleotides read TGCGCCAGCAGCCAAGAAAGGGGGGCTGGGGCCAACGTCCTGACTTTC.

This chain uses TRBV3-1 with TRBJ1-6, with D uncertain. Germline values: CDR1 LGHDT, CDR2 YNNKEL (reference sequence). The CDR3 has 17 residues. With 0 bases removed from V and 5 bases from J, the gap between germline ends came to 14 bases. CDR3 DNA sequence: TGTGCCAGCAGCCAAGAATCGTCAGGCGTAAATAATTCACCCCTCCACTTT. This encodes CASSQESSGVNNSPLHF.

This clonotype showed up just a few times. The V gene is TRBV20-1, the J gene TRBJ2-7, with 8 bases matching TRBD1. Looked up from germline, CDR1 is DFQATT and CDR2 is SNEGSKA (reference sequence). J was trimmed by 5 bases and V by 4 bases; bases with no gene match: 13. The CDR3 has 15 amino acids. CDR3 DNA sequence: TGCAGTGCTACCTGGACAGGGAAGGGGCTTGACGAGCAGTACTTC. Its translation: CSATWTGKGLDEQYF.

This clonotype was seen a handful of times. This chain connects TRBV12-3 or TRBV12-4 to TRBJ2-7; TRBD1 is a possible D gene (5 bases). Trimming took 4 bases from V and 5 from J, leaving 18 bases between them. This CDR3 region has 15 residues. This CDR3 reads CASSYPSAGMDEQYF. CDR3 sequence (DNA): TGTGCCAGCAGTTACCCCTCCGCAGGGATGGACGAGCAGTACTTC.

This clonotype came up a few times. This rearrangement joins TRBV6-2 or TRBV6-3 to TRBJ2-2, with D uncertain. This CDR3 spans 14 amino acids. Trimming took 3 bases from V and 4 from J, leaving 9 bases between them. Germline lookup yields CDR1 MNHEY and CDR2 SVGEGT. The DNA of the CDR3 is TGTGCCAGCAGTTATATGTGGATCACCGGGGAGCTGTTTTTT. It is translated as CASSYMWITGELFF.